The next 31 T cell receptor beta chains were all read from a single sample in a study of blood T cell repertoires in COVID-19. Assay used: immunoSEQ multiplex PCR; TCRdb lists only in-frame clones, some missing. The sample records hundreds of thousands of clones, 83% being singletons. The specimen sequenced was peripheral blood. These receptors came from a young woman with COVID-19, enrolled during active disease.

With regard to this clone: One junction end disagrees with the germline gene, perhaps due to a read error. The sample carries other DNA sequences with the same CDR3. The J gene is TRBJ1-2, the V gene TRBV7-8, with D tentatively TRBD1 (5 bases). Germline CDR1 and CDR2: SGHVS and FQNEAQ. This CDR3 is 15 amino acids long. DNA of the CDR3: TGTGCCAGTAGCTTAGCGGGGAGGGGTCCGTATGGCTACACCTTC. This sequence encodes CASSLAGRGPYGYTF.

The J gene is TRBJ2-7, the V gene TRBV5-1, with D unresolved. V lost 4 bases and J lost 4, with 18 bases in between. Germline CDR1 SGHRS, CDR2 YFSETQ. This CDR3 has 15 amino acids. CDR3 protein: CASSPDIPRRYEQYF. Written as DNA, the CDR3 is TGCGCCAGCAGCCCAGACATACCCCGTAGGTACGAGCAGTACTTC.

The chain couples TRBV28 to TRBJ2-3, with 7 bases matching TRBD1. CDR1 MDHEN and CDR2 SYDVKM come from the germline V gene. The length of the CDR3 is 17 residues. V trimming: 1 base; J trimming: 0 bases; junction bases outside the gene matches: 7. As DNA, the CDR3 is TGTGCCAGCAGTTTATCCCGACCGGACAGGAGCACAGATACGCAGTATTTT. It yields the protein CASSLSRPDRSTDTQYF.

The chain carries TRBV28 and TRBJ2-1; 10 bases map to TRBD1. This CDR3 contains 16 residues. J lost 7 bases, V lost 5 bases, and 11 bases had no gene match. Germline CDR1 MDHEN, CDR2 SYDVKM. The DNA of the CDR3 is TGTGCCAGCAGTGGATCCGGGACAGGGGTGGGAAATGAGCAGTTCTTC. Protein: CASSGSGTGVGNEQFF.

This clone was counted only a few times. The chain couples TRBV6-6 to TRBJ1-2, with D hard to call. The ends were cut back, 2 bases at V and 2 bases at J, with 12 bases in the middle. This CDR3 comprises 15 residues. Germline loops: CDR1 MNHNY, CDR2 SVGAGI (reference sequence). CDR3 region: CASSYPIGGNYGYTF. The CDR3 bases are TGTGCCAGCAGTTACCCCATCGGAGGGAACTATGGCTACACCTTC.

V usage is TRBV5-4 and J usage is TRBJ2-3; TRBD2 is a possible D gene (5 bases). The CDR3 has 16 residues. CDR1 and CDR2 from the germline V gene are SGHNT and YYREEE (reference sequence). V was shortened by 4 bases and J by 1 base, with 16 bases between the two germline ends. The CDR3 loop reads CASSRVEETGTDTQYF. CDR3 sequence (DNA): TGTGCCAGCAGCCGAGTGGAGGAGACTGGCACAGATACGCAGTATTTT.

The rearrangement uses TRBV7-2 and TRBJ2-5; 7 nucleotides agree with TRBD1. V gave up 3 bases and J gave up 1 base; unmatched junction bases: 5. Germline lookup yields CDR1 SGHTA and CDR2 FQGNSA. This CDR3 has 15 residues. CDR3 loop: CASSLDAGGQETQYF. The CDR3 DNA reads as TGTGCCAGCAGCTTGGATGCAGGGGGCCAAGAGACCCAGTACTTC.

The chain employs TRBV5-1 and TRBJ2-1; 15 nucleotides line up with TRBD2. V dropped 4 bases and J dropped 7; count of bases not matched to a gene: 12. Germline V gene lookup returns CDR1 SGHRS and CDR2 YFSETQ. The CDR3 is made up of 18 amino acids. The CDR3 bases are TGCGCCAGCAGCCTTGGACTAGCGGGAGGGCCGGGGGGAAATGAGCAGTTCTTC. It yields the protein CASSLGLAGGPGGNEQFF.

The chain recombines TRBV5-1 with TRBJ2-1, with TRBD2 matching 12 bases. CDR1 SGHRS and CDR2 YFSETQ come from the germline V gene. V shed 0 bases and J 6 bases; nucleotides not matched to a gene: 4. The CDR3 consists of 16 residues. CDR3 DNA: TGCGCCAGCAGCTTGGAACCTAGCGGGGGGGGCAATGAGCAGTTCTTC. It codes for CASSLEPSGGGNEQFF.

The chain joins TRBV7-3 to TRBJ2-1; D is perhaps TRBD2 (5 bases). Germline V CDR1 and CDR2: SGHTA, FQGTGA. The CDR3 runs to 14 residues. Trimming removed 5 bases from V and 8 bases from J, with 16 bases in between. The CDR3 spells CASSRPGLPHEQFF. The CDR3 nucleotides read TGTGCCAGCAGCCGACCTGGACTCCCCCATGAGCAGTTCTTC.

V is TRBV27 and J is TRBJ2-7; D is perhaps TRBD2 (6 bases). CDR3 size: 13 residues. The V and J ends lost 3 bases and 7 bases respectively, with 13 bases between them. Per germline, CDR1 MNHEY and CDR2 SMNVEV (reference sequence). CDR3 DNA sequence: TGTGCCAGCAGTTTTGGGCCGAGCGGGGAGCAGTACTTC. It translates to CASSFGPSGEQYF.

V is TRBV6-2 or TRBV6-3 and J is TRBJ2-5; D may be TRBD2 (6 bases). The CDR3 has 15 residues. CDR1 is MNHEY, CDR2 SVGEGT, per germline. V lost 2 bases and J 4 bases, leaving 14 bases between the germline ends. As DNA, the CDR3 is TGTGCCAGCAGTTACGAGCGGGTGGGAGGAGAGACCCAGTACTTC. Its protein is CASSYERVGGETQYF.

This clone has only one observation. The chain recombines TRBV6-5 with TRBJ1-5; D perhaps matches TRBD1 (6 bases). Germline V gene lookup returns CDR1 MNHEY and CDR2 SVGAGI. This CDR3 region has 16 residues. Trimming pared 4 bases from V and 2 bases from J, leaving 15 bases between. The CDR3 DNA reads TGTGCCAGCAGTTCCGGGGGCGGGGGCCGCAATCAGCCCCAGCATTTT. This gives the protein CASSSGGGGRNQPQHF.

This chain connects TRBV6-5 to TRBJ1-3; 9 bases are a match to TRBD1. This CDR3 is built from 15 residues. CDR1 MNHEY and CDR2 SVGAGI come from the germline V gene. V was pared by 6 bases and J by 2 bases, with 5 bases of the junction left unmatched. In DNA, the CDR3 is TGTGCCAGCAGAGACAGGGGGAACGCTGGAAACACCATATATTTT. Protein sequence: CASRDRGNAGNTIYF.

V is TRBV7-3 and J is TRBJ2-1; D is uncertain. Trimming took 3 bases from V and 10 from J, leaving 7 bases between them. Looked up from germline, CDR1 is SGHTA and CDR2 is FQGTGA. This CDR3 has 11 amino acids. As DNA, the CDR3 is TGTGCCAGCAGCTTCGGCGGAGAGCAGTTCTTC. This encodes CASSFGGEQFF.

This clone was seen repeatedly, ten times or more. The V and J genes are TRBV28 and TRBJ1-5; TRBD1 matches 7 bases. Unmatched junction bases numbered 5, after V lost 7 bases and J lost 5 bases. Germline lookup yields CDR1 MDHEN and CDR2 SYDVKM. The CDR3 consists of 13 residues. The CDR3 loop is CASKGQFDQPQHF. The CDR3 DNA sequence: TGTGCCAGCAAGGGACAGTTCGATCAGCCCCAGCATTTT. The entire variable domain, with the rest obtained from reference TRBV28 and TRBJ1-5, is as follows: DVKVTQSSRYLVKRTGEKVFLECVQDMDHENMFWYRQDPGLGLRLIYFSYDVKMKEKGDIPEGYSVSREKKERFSLILESASTNQTSMYLCASKGQFDQPQHFGDGTRLSIL.

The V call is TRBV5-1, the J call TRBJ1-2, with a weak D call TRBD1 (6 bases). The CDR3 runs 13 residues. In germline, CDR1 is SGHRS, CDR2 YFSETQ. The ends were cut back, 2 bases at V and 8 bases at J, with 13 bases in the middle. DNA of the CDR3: TGCGCCAGCAGCTTTCCAGGGGTTGCCGGCTACACCTTC. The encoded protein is CASSFPGVAGYTF.

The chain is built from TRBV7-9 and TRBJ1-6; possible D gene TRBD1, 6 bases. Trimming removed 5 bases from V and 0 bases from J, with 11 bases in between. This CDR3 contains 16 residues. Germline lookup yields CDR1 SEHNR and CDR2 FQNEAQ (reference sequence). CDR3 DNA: TGTGCCAGCAGCAACAGGGAAAGCTCCTATAATTCACCCCTCCACTTT. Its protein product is CASSNRESSYNSPLHF.

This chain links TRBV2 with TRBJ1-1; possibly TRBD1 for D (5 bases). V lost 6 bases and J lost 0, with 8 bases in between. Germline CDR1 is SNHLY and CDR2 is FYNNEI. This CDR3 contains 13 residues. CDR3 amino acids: CASSKQVNTEAFF. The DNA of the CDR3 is TGTGCCAGCAGCAAACAGGTGAACACTGAAGCTTTCTTT.

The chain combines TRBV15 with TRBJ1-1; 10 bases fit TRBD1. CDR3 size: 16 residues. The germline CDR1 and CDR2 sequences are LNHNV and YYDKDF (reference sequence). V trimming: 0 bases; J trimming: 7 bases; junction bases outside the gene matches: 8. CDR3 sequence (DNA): TGTGCCACCAGCAGAGAGAGACAGGGGGCAAGCATTGAAGCTTTCTTT. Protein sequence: CATSRERQGASIEAFF.

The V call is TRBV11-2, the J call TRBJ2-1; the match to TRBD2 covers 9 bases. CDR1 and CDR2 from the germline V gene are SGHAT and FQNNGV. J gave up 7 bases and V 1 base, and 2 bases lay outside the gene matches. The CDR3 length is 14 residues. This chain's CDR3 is CASSLGREGNEQFF. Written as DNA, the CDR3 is TGTGCCAGCAGCTTAGGGCGGGAGGGGAATGAGCAGTTCTTC.

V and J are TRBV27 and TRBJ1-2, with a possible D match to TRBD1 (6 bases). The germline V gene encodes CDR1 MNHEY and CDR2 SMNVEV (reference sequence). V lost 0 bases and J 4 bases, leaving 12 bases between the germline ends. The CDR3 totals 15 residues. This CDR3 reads CASSLSRQAIYGYTF. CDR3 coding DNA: TGTGCCAGCAGTTTATCCAGACAGGCAATCTATGGCTACACCTTC.

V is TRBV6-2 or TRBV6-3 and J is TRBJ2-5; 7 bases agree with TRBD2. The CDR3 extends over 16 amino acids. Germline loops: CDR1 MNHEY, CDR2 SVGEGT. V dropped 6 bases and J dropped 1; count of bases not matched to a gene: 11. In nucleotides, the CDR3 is TGTGCCAGCAGCCGTGGACTAGTTTTTCTCCAAGAGACCCAGTACTTC. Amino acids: CASSRGLVFLQETQYF.

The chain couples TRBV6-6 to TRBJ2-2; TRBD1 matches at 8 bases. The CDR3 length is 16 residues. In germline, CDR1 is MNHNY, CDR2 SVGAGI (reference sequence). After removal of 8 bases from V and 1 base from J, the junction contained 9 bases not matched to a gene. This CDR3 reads CASAWGTGLNTGELFF. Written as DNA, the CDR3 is TGTGCCAGCGCTTGGGGGACAGGATTGAACACCGGGGAGCTGTTTTTT.

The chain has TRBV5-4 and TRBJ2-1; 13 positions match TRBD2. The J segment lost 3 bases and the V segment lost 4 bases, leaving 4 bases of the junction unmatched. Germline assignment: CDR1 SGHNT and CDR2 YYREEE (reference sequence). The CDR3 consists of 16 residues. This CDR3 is CASSGGLAGIYNEQFF. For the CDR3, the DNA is TGTGCCAGCAGCGGGGGACTAGCGGGAATCTACAATGAGCAGTTCTTC.

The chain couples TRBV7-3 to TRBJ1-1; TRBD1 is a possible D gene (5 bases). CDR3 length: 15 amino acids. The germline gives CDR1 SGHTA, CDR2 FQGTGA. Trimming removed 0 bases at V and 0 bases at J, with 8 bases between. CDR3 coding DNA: TGTGCCAGCAGCTTAACGCCAGGGTTGAACACTGAAGCTTTCTTT. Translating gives CASSLTPGLNTEAFF.

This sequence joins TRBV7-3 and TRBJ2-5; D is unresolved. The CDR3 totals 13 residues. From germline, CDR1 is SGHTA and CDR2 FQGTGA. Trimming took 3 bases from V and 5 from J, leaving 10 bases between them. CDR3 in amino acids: CASSLAAWETQYF. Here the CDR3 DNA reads TGTGCCAGCAGCTTGGCAGCGTGGGAGACCCAGTACTTC.

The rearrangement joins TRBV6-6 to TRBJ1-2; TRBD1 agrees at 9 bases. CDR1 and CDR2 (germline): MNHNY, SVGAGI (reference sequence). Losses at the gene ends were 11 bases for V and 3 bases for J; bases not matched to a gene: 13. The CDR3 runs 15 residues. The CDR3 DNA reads TGTGCCTCGGGGGACAGGGAGTTGACGGACTATGGCTACACCTTC. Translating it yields CASGDRELTDYGYTF.

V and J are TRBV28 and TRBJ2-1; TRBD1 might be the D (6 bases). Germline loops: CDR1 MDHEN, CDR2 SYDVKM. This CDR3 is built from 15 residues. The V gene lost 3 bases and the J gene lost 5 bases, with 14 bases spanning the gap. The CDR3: CASSFPRQADNEQFF. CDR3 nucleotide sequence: TGTGCCAGCAGTTTTCCCAGACAGGCAGACAATGAGCAGTTCTTC.

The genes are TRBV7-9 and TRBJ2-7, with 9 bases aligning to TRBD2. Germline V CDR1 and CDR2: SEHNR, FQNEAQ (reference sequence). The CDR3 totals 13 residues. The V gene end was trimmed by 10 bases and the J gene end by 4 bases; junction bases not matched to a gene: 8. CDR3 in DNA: TGTGCCACCGTGAGACTAGCGGCTTACGAGCAGTACTTC. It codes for CATVRLAAYEQYF.

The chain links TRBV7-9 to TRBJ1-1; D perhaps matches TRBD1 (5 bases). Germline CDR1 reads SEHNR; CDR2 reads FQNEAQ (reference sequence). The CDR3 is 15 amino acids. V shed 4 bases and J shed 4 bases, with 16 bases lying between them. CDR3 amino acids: CASSSLTAGGTEAFF. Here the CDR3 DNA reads TGTGCCAGCAGCTCCCTGACAGCCGGGGGCACTGAAGCTTTCTTT.